This is a list of T cell receptor beta chains from one sample in a study of early stage breast cancer tumors. Profiled with immunoSEQ multiplex PCR; TCRdb holds only in-frame clones, not every one. The table records tens of thousands of clones, roughly two thirds of them present only once. Sample: blood. The receptors derive from a person aged 45 to 60 with breast cancer. Each CDR3 is given with its conserved first and last residue. A D gene is named only where the DNA matches it firmly. Size tells how often a clone was seen (once, few, many) or the class of an expanded clone, and some rows leave it out.

abundance	d_gene	j_gene	v_gene	CDR3nt	CDR3aa
.	.	TRBJ2-5	TRBV18	TGTGCCAGCTCCTCGCGGCAGGTGGAGACCCAGTACTTC	CASSSRQVETQYF
.	.	TRBJ1-1	TRBV7-9	TGTGCTAGCAGCTTAGAACGGAACACTGAAGCTTTCTTT	CASSLERNTEAFF
.	.	TRBJ1-2	TRBV9	TGTGCCAGCAGCGGGACCACCTATGGCTACACCTTC	CASSGTTYGYTF
.	TRBD1	TRBJ2-5	TRBV25-1	TGTGCCAGTACCCCAGGGGGTAGGGAGACCCAGTACTTC	CASTPGGRETQYF
once	.	TRBJ2-3	TRBV11-1	TGTGCCAGCAGCTCGAGCACAGATACGCAGTATTTT	CASSSSTDTQYF
.	.	TRBJ2-3	TRBV5-1	TGCGCCAGCAGCTCGCTCCCCCGGGGTATAAGCACAGATACGCAGTATTTT	CASSSLPRGISTDTQYF
.	TRBD2	TRBJ2-5	TRBV5-1	TGCGCCAGCACCCAAGGGCTAGCGGGGGAGACCCAGTACTTC	CASTQGLAGETQYF
.	.	TRBJ2-7	TRBV10-2	TGCGCCAGCAGGGACTCGTCCCCCTACGAGCAGTACTTC	CASRDSSPYEQYF
.	TRBD2	TRBJ2-3	TRBV5-1	TGCGCCAGCAGTTGGAGCGGGAGAAGCACAGATACGCAGTATTTT	CASSWSGRSTDTQYF
.	.	TRBJ2-7	TRBV11-2	TGTGCCAGCAGCTTATTCGGGGGTAACTACGAGCAGTACTTC	CASSLFGGNYEQYF
.	TRBD1	TRBJ2-3	TRBV13	TGTGCCAGCAGCTCAGGACAGGGGGCAAGCACAGATACGCAGTATTTT	CASSSGQGASTDTQYF
.	.	TRBJ1-2	TRBV2	TGTGCCAGTACCCGAGGGGATGGCTACACCTTC	CASTRGDGYTF
.	.	TRBJ1-4	TRBV19	TGTGCCAGTAGCCCAGGGCTAGAATTGGAAAAACTGTTTTTT	CASSPGLELEKLFF
.	TRBD1	TRBJ1-2	TRBV29-1	TGCAGCGTTAATGCCGGGACAGGGGTGCCCACCTTC	CSVNAGTGVPTF
.	.	TRBJ2-1	TRBV21-1	TGTGCCAGCAGCTCCATGACCCTGGATGAGCAGTTCTTC	CASSSMTLDEQFF
.	TRBD2	TRBJ2-7	TRBV9	TGTGCCAGCAGCGTCCTGGGCGGGAGCGACGAGCAGTACTTC	CASSVLGGSDEQYF
few	.	TRBJ1-2	TRBV2	TGTGCCAGCAGTGATTTGGGGACCTATGGCTACACCTTC	CASSDLGTYGYTF
few	.	TRBJ2-3	TRBV15	TGTGCCACCAGCAGAGATCGCGGTAGTCCCACAGATACGCAGTATTTT	CATSRDRGSPTDTQYF
.	.	TRBJ2-7	TRBV27	TGTGCCAGCGGCCTCACAGGTCCCTCCTACGAGCAGTACTTC	CASGLTGPSYEQYF
few	.	TRBJ2-1	TRBV15	TGTGCCACCAGCCTCGGTGGCGGGGCAAAGATGGGTGAGCAGTTCTTC	CATSLGGGAKMGEQFF
.	.	TRBJ2-7	TRBV7-8	TGTGCCAGCAGCCCCAGGGGGGGCTACCCCCCCTACGAGCAGTACTTC	CASSPRGGYPPYEQYF
once	.	TRBJ2-6	TRBV5-6	TGTGCCAGCAGCCCGGACTCTGGGGCCAACGTCCTGACTTTC	CASSPDSGANVLTF
.	.	TRBJ2-5	TRBV27	TGTGCCAGCGGCCCGACTCAGGGGCAAGAGACCCAGTACTTC	CASGPTQGQETQYF
.	.	TRBJ2-2	TRBV30	TGTGCCTCGACCCCGGGACTGGCGAACACCGGGGAGCTGTTTTTT	CASTPGLANTGELFF
.	.	TRBJ2-3	TRBV12-2	TGTGCAAGTCGCTTAGATGGGCCGGGGAGCACAGATACGCAGTATTTT	CASRLDGPGSTDTQYF
.	TRBD1	TRBJ1-4	TRBV7-9	TGTGCCAGCAGCTTAGGACAGGGAGGTCTGAGTGAAAAACTGTTTTTT	CASSLGQGGLSEKLFF
.	TRBD1	TRBJ1-6	TRBV6-4	TGTGCCAGCCCCCCACAGGGGTGTTCACCCCTCCACTTT	CASPPQGCSPLHF
.	.	TRBJ2-1	TRBV7-9	TGTGCCACCTCTCCTTCAGCCTATGAGCAGTTCTTC	CATSPSAYEQFF
few	.	TRBJ2-7	TRBV28	TGTGCCACCGTACAGTCCTACGAGCAGTACTTC	CATVQSYEQYF
once	.	TRBJ2-4	TRBV7-3	TGTGCCAGCAGCTTCGAGGGAGAGTGGAACATTCAGTACTTC	CASSFEGEWNIQYF
.	TRBD1	TRBJ1-3	TRBV30	TGTGCCTGTCAGGGGGTAGAAAGAAACACCATATATTTT	CACQGVERNTIYF
.	.	TRBJ1-2	TRBV30	TGTGCCTGGAGTCCCCCGGTTGTCTATGGCTACACCTTC	CAWSPPVVYGYTF
.	.	TRBJ1-2	TRBV6-1	TGTGCCAGCAGAGGGGAGGGAATCTATGGCTACACCTTC	CASRGEGIYGYTF
.	.	TRBJ2-5	TRBV4-1	TGCGCCAGCAGCCAAAACCCGGGGACCTCCGAAGGGACCCAGTACTTC	CASSQNPGTSEGTQYF
once	TRBD2	TRBJ2-1	TRBV10-2	TGCGCCAGCAGTGATAGACTAGCGGGCTACAATGAGCAGTTCTTC	CASSDRLAGYNEQFF
.	.	TRBJ1-2	TRBV5-6	TGTGCCAGCAGCTCGGTGCAGGGATTCAACTATGGCTACACCTTC	CASSSVQGFNYGYTF
.	.	TRBJ2-1	TRBV7-9	TGTGCCAGCAGCTTAGACGGGGATCAGTTCTTC	CASSLDGDQFF
.	.	TRBJ2-2	TRBV6-4	TGTGCCAGCAGTCGAACAGGAACCGGGGAGCTGTTTTTT	CASSRTGTGELFF
.	TRBD1	TRBJ1-5	TRBV19	TGTGCCAGTAGTATCCCGGACAGGGGGTGGAATCAGCCCCAGCATTTT	CASSIPDRGWNQPQHF
.	.	TRBJ1-1	TRBV20-1	TGCAGTGCTTGGGAAGACACTGAAGCTTTCTTT	CSAWEDTEAFF